Listed here is a single T cell receptor (beta chain). Its antigen remains undetermined. The sample holds no much larger clone one base away, and base qualities are not on file. The data belong to a study of blood T cell repertoires in COVID-19 (dated by TCRdb to 2018 to 2020). Looking at the study overall: Samples covering the acute and convalescent phases of COVID-19 were provided by collaborators in the United States, Italy and Spain. Samples were obtained from the ongoing ImmuneRACE study (first 160 participants) and from 1,254 subjects provided by 6 global collaborators. The sample metadata nearly always contained a de-identified subject ID, COVID-19 status, age in years and sex. Where available, HLA class I and class II types were taken from metadata supplied by the sample provider and were not determined by assay-based typing. The repertoires were released in a freely available public database meant as a resource for research on the immune response to SARS-CoV-2. The dataset comprised deeply sampled blood TCRbeta repertoires from subjects exposed to, actively infected with, or recovered from COVID-19. The material from the prospective study consisted of cDNA or gDNA derived from T cells, B-cell-depleted T cells, or PBMCs. The study at large found these results: Clinical and demographic metadata were provided uncurated, with the amount varying by source and participant.

The germline V end is reduced by 0 bases and the J end by 2 bases; junction bases left unmatched: 1. CDR1 SGHRS and CDR2 YFSETQ were looked up in the germline V gene. Its CDR3 holds 15 amino acids, cysteine through phenylalanine. Only the CDR3 DNA is retained, 45 bases long and in frame from the first base. Each collaborating institution followed its own protocols to collect whole blood in K2EDTA tubes. Collaborator samples were shipped for TCRbeta analysis as frozen whole blood, isolated PBMCs, or DNA extracted from either sample type. TCRbeta CDR3 regions were amplified from genomic DNA by means of the immunoSEQ Assay, a bias-controlled multiplex PCR. Under the source paper's analysis protocol: Nucleated cell counts per sample were estimated from amplification of reference gene primers within the assay. To quantify the absolute abundance of each unique TCRbeta CDR3 rearrangement, sequence reads were collapsed and filtered. For each sample, productive Simpson clonality was calculated by taking the square root of Simpson's diversity index across productive rearrangements. As stored in TCRdb, this immuneACCESS dataset retains in-frame rearrangements with V and J assigned. A fraction of the clones does not appear; measured against another copy, unresolved V genes explain less than half of the discrepancy, and the remainder lacks a known reason. V and J calls and clone size are those listed in that table; D and trimming were worked out from the DNA. The sample has tens of thousands of clones on record, around nine tenths of them singletons. The ten largest clonotypes hold about 17% of the sample.

Sequenced material: peripheral blood. This receptor was obtained from an elderly woman with acute or convalescent COVID-19. The chain links TRBV5-1 with TRBJ2-1; 8 bases in the middle match TRBD2. The nucleotides read TGCGCCAGCAGCTTGGCGGGGGGGACCTACAATGAGCAGTTCTTC. Its translation is CASSLAGGTYNEQFF.